These T cell receptor beta chains were read from a single sample in a study of blood T cells in healthy people across ages. One entry per CDR3 protein, called by TCRdb with MiXCR from the 5' RACE reads. The data show 720,000 or so distinct CDR3 sequences, 40% to 45% seen once. Sequencing used blood. The source of these receptors is an elderly man in good health. Each CDR3 is given with its conserved first and last residue. The D gene is left open where the match is weak. Part of the rows lack a size; the others show once, few, many or a class for expanded clones.

CDR3nt: TGTGCCACGAGAGGCGGGGGCCCTGGAAACACCATATATTTT
CDR3aa: CATRGGGPGNTIYF
d_gene: .
abundance: .
j_gene: TRBJ1-3
v_gene: TRBV3-1

CDR3nt: TGCAGCGTTGACGCTTCGACTAGCGCGTCCTACGAGCAGTACTTC
CDR3aa: CSVDASTSASYEQYF
d_gene: TRBD2
abundance: many
j_gene: TRBJ2-7
v_gene: TRBV29-1

CDR3nt: TGCAGTGCTAACCCATCCGACACTAGCTCCTACGAGCAGTACTTC
CDR3aa: CSANPSDTSSYEQYF
d_gene: .
abundance: .
j_gene: TRBJ2-7
v_gene: TRBV20-1

CDR3nt: TGTGCCAGCAGCAAACAAGGGACTAGCTGGGGGGAGACCCAGTACTTC
CDR3aa: CASSKQGTSWGETQYF
d_gene: TRBD2
abundance: .
j_gene: TRBJ2-5
v_gene: TRBV5-6

CDR3nt: TGTGCCATCAGTGAACAGCCCTCAAATCAGCCCCAGCATTTT
CDR3aa: CAISEQPSNQPQHF
d_gene: .
abundance: .
j_gene: TRBJ1-5
v_gene: TRBV10-3

CDR3nt: TGTGCCACCAGTGATGTCGTGAGCGGGAGGCGGGAGCAGTACTTC
CDR3aa: CATSDVVSGRREQYF
d_gene: TRBD2
abundance: .
j_gene: TRBJ2-4
v_gene: TRBV24-1

CDR3nt: TGTGCCAGCAGTACAACCGGGACCCTGATGGAGACCCAGTACTTC
CDR3aa: CASSTTGTLMETQYF
d_gene: .
abundance: .
j_gene: TRBJ2-5
v_gene: TRBV6-5

CDR3nt: TGTGCCAGCAGCAAAGGACAATACAGCACAGATACGCAGTATTTT
CDR3aa: CASSKGQYSTDTQYF
d_gene: .
abundance: .
j_gene: TRBJ2-3
v_gene: TRBV5-4

CDR3nt: TGTGCCAGCAGTCGACAGGGGGTGATGAACACTGAAGCTTTCTTT
CDR3aa: CASSRQGVMNTEAFF
d_gene: TRBD1
abundance: .
j_gene: TRBJ1-1
v_gene: TRBV6-1

CDR3nt: TGTGCCAGGGCGGGTCCCGGTTCATGCCACTACGAGCAGTACTTC
CDR3aa: CARAGPGSCHYEQYF
d_gene: .
abundance: .
j_gene: TRBJ2-7
v_gene: TRBV28